A selection of T cell receptor beta chains follows, all from one sample in a study of shared clonotypes between healthy human individuals. TCRdb's copy holds only in-frame clones and misses some; the assay was immunoSEQ multiplex PCR. The sample records approximately 1.9 million clones, just under 95% being singletons. Sequencing used naive CD8+ T cells from PBMCs. The source is a man aged 18 to 35 in good health. Some clones in this sample may be carry-over from other donors' samples. CDR3s include the opening cysteine and the closing phenylalanine or tryptophan. The D gene is left open where the match is weak. Expanded clones get a size class; other rows say once, few or many, or leave the size out.

V gene	clone size	J gene	D gene	CDR3 DNA	CDR3 protein
TRBV6-4	.	TRBJ2-3	TRBD2	TGTGCCAGCAGTGAGGTGGGAGGGCCGGGAGATACGCAGTATTTT	CASSEVGGPGDTQYF
TRBV2	.	TRBJ1-5	.	TGTGCCAGCAGTGAGGGGGGGATACACCAGCCCCAGCATTTT	CASSEGGIHQPQHF
TRBV9	.	TRBJ2-2	TRBD2	TGTGCCAGCGGGGGGACTAGCGGGAGTAAAGACGGGGAGCTGTTTTTT	CASGGTSGSKDGELFF
TRBV19	.	TRBJ1-2	.	TGTGCCAGTAGACTACAGGGATACTATGGCTACACCTTC	CASRLQGYYGYTF
TRBV9	.	TRBJ2-1	.	TGTGCCAGCAGCGAACCAGGGAGAGAAGAGTTCTTC	CASSEPGREEFF
TRBV4-1	.	TRBJ2-2	TRBD1	TGCGCCAGCACCCAGGGGGCCTCGAACACCGGGGAGCTGTTTTTT	CASTQGASNTGELFF
TRBV28	.	TRBJ1-1	TRBD1	TGTGCCAGCACCCCCGGGACAGGGGCCTTGAACACTGAAGCTTTCTTT	CASTPGTGALNTEAFF
TRBV11-1	.	TRBJ2-1	TRBD2	TGTGCCAGCAGCTTAATTGGGACTAGCTACAATGAGCAGTTCTTC	CASSLIGTSYNEQFF
TRBV10-2	.	TRBJ1-5	TRBD1	TGCGCCAGCCTGGACAGGGTAGGGAATCAGCCCCAGCATTTT	CASLDRVGNQPQHF
TRBV5-6	.	TRBJ2-7	.	TGTGCCAGCAGCCTGCTCCGGGACTCCACCTACGAGCAGTACTTC	CASSLLRDSTYEQYF
TRBV27	.	TRBJ2-7	TRBD1	TGTGCCAGCAGTTTTTCGAGGGGGCTTATCTCCTACGAGCAGTACTTC	CASSFSRGLISYEQYF
TRBV19	.	TRBJ2-3	.	TGTGCCAGTAAGGATGATCTGACTACAGATACGCAGTATTTT	CASKDDLTTDTQYF
TRBV5-1	.	TRBJ2-2	.	TGCGCCAGCAGCCCCAGCGGAGAGGACACCGGGGAGCTGTTTTTT	CASSPSGEDTGELFF
TRBV6-1	.	TRBJ2-7	TRBD1	TGTGCCAGCAGCTTTCCGACAGGGGGCTCCTACGAGCAGTACTTC	CASSFPTGGSYEQYF
TRBV27	.	TRBJ2-5	.	TGTGCCAGCAGCTTTCCCTGGGCCCAAGAGACCCAGTACTTC	CASSFPWAQETQYF
TRBV19	.	TRBJ2-1	.	TGTGCCAGTAGTATAGATCCTTTGGGGGCCCTCAATGAGCAGTTCTTC	CASSIDPLGALNEQFF
TRBV5-6	.	TRBJ1-2	.	TGTGCCAGCAGCTTGCGGGGGCCTAACTATGGCTACACCTTC	CASSLRGPNYGYTF
TRBV11-2	.	TRBJ2-1	.	TGTGCCAGCAGCTTAGTTGGCTATCCCGCCTACAATGAGCAGTTCTTC	CASSLVGYPAYNEQFF
TRBV27	.	TRBJ2-7	TRBD1	TGTGCCAGCAGTCCTAGACAGGGCTCCTACGAGCAGTACTTC	CASSPRQGSYEQYF
TRBV7-3	.	TRBJ2-2	.	TGTGCCAGCAGCACCGGCAGGGCGGGGGAGCTGTTTTTT	CASSTGRAGELFF
TRBV27	.	TRBJ2-7	TRBD2	TGTGCCAGCAGGAAACGAGGACTAGCGGGAGGCCCTACTAGCTCCTACGAGCAGTACTTC	CASRKRGLAGGPTSSYEQYF
TRBV27	.	TRBJ2-1	TRBD2	TGTGCCAGCAGCTCCGGACTAGCCTACAATGAGCAGTTCTTC	CASSSGLAYNEQFF
TRBV28	.	TRBJ2-5	TRBD2	TGTGCCAGCAGTTACGAACTAGCGGGAGGACAAGAGACCCAGTACTTC	CASSYELAGGQETQYF
TRBV19	.	TRBJ2-7	.	TGTGCCAGTAGTCAGCCAGACGACGAGCAGTACTTC	CASSQPDDEQYF
TRBV15	.	TRBJ2-2	.	TGTGCCACGAGGTGGACAGAGAACACCGGGGAGCTGTTTTTT	CATRWTENTGELFF
TRBV4-3	.	TRBJ1-5	TRBD1	TGCGCCAGCAGCCAAGAAAGGCAGGGGGTTAATCAGCCCCAGCATTTT	CASSQERQGVNQPQHF
TRBV5-6	.	TRBJ1-1	.	TGTGCCAGCAGCTTTGGGGGAGGTGTGCGGGTAGGGTCTGAAGCTTTCTTT	CASSFGGGVRVGSEAFF
TRBV6-5	.	TRBJ2-3	.	TGTGCCAGCAGCGGACGGAAAGATACGCAGTATTTT	CASSGRKDTQYF
TRBV15	.	TRBJ1-4	.	TGTGCCACCAGCAGCCCACAGGGAATTGATGAAAAACTGTTTTTT	CATSSPQGIDEKLFF
TRBV4-2	.	TRBJ2-2	TRBD2	TGTGCCAGCAGCCGCCTAGCGGGGGCAAACACCGGGGAGCTGTTTTTT	CASSRLAGANTGELFF
TRBV20-1	few	TRBJ1-2	.	TGCAGTGCTAGCATCCCTAATGGCTACACCTTC	CSASIPNGYTF
TRBV7-9	.	TRBJ2-7	.	TGTGCCAGCAGCTTCCCCCTGTCGGACGAGCAGTACTTC	CASSFPLSDEQYF
TRBV15	.	TRBJ2-3	TRBD2	TGTGCCACCAGCATTGCGGGAGATCGCACAGATACGCAGTATTTT	CATSIAGDRTDTQYF
TRBV7-3	.	TRBJ1-2	TRBD1	TGTGCCAGCAGCTTAATCCGACAGGGGCTGCACTATGGCTACACCTTC	CASSLIRQGLHYGYTF
TRBV5-3	.	TRBJ2-1	.	TGTGCCAGAAGATCGAGCAGAAGCTCCTACAATGAGCAGTTCTTC	CARRSSRSSYNEQFF
TRBV27	.	TRBJ2-1	TRBD2	TGTGCCAGCAGTTTAATGATAGCGGGTACCAATGAGCAGTTCTTC	CASSLMIAGTNEQFF
TRBV6-6	.	TRBJ1-4	.	TGTGCCAGCAGTTATCCGCAAGTACTGGGGGAAAAACTGTTTTTT	CASSYPQVLGEKLFF
TRBV27	.	TRBJ1-2	.	TGTGCCAGCAGTGGGGCGGTGGGCTATGGCTACACCTTC	CASSGAVGYGYTF